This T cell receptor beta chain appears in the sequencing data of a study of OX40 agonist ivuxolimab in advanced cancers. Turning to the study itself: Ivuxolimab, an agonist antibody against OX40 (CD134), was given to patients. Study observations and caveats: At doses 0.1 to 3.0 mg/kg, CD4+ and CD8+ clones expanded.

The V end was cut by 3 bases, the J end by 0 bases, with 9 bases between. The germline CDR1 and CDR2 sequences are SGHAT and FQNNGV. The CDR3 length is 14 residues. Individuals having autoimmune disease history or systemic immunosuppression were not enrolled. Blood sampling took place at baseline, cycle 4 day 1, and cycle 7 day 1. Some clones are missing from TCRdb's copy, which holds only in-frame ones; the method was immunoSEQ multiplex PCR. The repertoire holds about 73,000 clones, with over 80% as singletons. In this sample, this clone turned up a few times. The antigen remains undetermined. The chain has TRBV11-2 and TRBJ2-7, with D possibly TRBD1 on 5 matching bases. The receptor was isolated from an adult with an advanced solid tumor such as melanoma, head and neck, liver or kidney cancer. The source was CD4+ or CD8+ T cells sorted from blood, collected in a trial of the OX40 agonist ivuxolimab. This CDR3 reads CASSLTQGSYEQYF. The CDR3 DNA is TGTGCCAGCAGCTTGACTCAGGGCTCCTACGAGCAGTACTTC.